This T cell receptor beta chain was observed in a study of human T cells and chemical hapten exposure. TCRdb recomputed calls from the RACE reads with MiXCR, one row per CDR3 protein. Among tens of thousands of distinct CDR3 sequences, 9.5% to 12% were seen once, and the ten largest hold roughly 2%. This clonotype was observed a handful of times. Its specificity is not known. The sample's time point: patch test 2, 6 weeks after DPC sensitization. Treatment described: therapeutic diphenylcyclopropenone sensitization with weekly scalp DPC. Unfractionated whole blood was the source of the extracted total RNA. General study results and limits: After DPC sensitization, TCRs above 1 in 1000 frequency showed no change.

J was trimmed by 1 base and V by 3 bases; bases with no gene match: 3. The CDR3 totals 16 residues. This specimen was whole blood, taken in connection with sensitization to the hapten diphenylcyclopropenone (DPC). This chain connects TRBV12-3 or TRBV12-4 to TRBJ2-1; 10 bases agree with TRBD2. The receptor was isolated from a man aged 35 to 55 with alopecia areata. Some clones in this sample may be carry-over from other donors' samples. CDR3 sequence: CASSFASGSSYNEQFF. The CDR3 DNA is TGTGCCAGCAGTTTCGCTAGCGGGAGTTCCTACAATGAGCAGTTCTTC.